This entry features one T cell receptor beta chain sequence. The length of the CDR3 is 15 residues. The junction had 5 bases not matched to a gene; V was cut back by 2 bases and J by 3 bases. This record comes from a study of blood T cells in healthy people across ages. Alongside a J-beta primer mix, a sample-barcoded 5' primer served in a second PCR lasting roughly 7 to 11 cycles. Each single sample gave us at least 3 million CDR3-containing paired-end reads. Via MiXCR, TCRdb re-called the 5' RACE reads, giving one row per CDR3 protein. The sample lists about 1,600,000 distinct CDR3 sequences; around 42% were seen once.

This clonotype originated in a woman aged 18 to 35 in good health. The rearrangement uses TRBV12-3 or TRBV12-4 and TRBJ2-3; 7 bases are shared with TRBD2. Input material: blood. This CDR3 reads CASSLRGGETDTQYF. CDR3 coding DNA: TGTGCCAGCAGTTTACGTGGGGGGGAAACAGATACGCAGTATTTT.